These 31 T cell receptor beta chains came from one sample sequenced in a study of shared clonotypes between healthy human individuals. TCRdb keeps only in-frame clones here, not all; method: immunoSEQ multiplex PCR. The sample carries approximately 440,000 clones, 75% to 80% recorded once. What was sequenced was PBMCs. These receptors all stem from a woman in her thirties or forties in good health. Some clones in this sample may be carry-over from other donors' samples.

The gene calls are TRBV4-2 and TRBJ2-3; D might be TRBD2 (7 bases). Germline assignment: CDR1 LGHNA and CDR2 YNFKEQ. Trimming removed 7 bases at V and 1 base at J, with 18 bases between. The CDR3 contains 16 residues. The CDR3 protein is CASNPVWEGGTDTQYF. The CDR3, as DNA: TGTGCCAGCAACCCCGTTTGGGAGGGGGGCACAGATACGCAGTATTTT.

The rearrangement links TRBV6-4 to TRBJ2-7; either TRBD1 or TRBD2 may fit D (5 bases each). The germline V and J ends were trimmed by 4 bases and 7 bases, with 14 bases remaining between them. Germline values: CDR1 MRHNA, CDR2 SNTAGT. The CDR3 has 13 residues. Written as DNA, the CDR3 is TGTGCCAGCAGTGCCAGCACCTGGGGGGAGCAGTACTTC. Encoded protein: CASSASTWGEQYF.

The chain recombines TRBV28 with TRBJ2-7, with D tentatively TRBD1 or TRBD2 (5 bases each). V lost 4 bases, J lost 2 bases, and 15 bases lay in between. The V gene's germline CDR1 is MDHEN and CDR2 SYDVKM. The CDR3 runs to 15 residues. CDR3 sequence: CASSSQMRGTYEQYF. The CDR3 DNA reads TGTGCCAGCAGTTCCCAAATGAGGGGTACCTACGAGCAGTACTTC.

Ten or more counts support this clone. Additional DNA sequences in this sample encode the identical CDR3. The genes are TRBV15 and TRBJ1-5, with 8 bases fitting TRBD1. The germline V gene has CDR1 LNHNV and CDR2 YYDKDF (reference sequence). Losses at the gene ends were 1 base for V and 9 bases for J; bases not matched to a gene: 14. The CDR3 runs 17 residues. DNA of the CDR3: TGTGCCACCAGCAGAGGCTTTCAGGACAGGGACCTACGGCCCCAGCATTTT. It specifies CATSRGFQDRDLRPQHF.

The chain carries TRBV6-4 and TRBJ2-2; 7 nucleotides match TRBD2. The ends lost 0 bases at V and 6 bases at J; junction bases unmatched: 4. Germline V gene sequence: CDR1 MRHNA, CDR2 SNTAGT. This CDR3 is built from 15 residues. In DNA, the CDR3 is TGTGCCAGCAGTGACTCAACGGGAGGCCCCGGGGAGCTGTTTTTT. This sequence encodes CASSDSTGGPGELFF.

The chain links TRBV5-4 to TRBJ2-7, with a weak D call TRBD1 (6 bases). The CDR3 totals 15 residues. V dropped 4 bases and J dropped 1 base, with 15 bases sitting between them. CDR1 is SGHNT, CDR2 YYREEE, per germline (reference sequence). Here the CDR3 DNA reads TGTGCCAGCAGCGCCGGGACACCTACTTCCTACGAGCAGTACTTC. This codes for CASSAGTPTSYEQYF.

The chain employs TRBV4-3 and TRBJ2-1, with TRBD2 identical over 9 bases. The CDR3 consists of 15 residues. The V gene's germline CDR1 is LGHNA and CDR2 YSLEER. J was trimmed by 4 bases and V by 1 base; bases with no gene match: 2. This chain's CDR3 is CASSQGTSEYNEQFF. Here the CDR3 DNA reads TGCGCCAGCAGCCAAGGGACTAGCGAGTACAATGAGCAGTTCTTC.

Comments on this clone: A far larger clone is only one base removed, so a read error is likely. The CDR3 carries no conserved terminal phenylalanine or tryptophan, so it likely arises from a read error. The chain joins TRBV9 to TRBJ2-7; 7 bases fit TRBD1. The CDR3 spans 14 residues. The V and J ends lost 2 bases and 3 bases, in that order; junction bases with no gene match: 5. The germline V gene has CDR1 SGDLS and CDR2 YYNGEE. The CDR3 is CASSVGDSRYEQYS. The DNA of the CDR3 is TGTGCCAGCAGCGTGGGGGACAGCCGCTACGAGCAGTACTCC.

The chain has TRBV5-1 and TRBJ2-3; TRBD1 matches 9 bases. The CDR3 contains 13 residues. The ends lost 7 bases at V and 5 bases at J; junction bases unmatched: 5. Germline-derived CDR1 and CDR2 are SGHRS and YFSETQ. CDR3 protein: CASQTGGGDTQYF. DNA of the CDR3: TGCGCCAGCCAGACAGGGGGTGGAGATACGCAGTATTTT.

For the CDR3, the DNA is TGTGCCACCACAAAAGGAGCCGCAGATACGCAGTATTTT. This codes for CATTKGAADTQYF. The chain recombines TRBV28 with TRBJ2-3, with D uncertain. From germline, CDR1 is MDHEN and CDR2 SYDVKM. This CDR3 contains 13 residues. V gave up 10 bases and J gave up 4 bases, with 15 bases separating them. The whole variable domain, filled in from reference TRBV28 and TRBJ2-3, reads DVKVTQSSRYLVKRTGEKVFLECVQDMDHENMFWYRQDPGLGLRLIYFSYDVKMKEKGDIPEGYSVSREKKERFSLILESASTNQTSMYLCATTKGAADTQYFGPGTRLTVL.

V usage is TRBV29-1 and J usage is TRBJ2-1, with D unclear. From germline, CDR1 is SQVTM and CDR2 ANQGSEA. V lost 4 bases and J lost 5, with 6 bases in between. The CDR3 is 11 amino acids. The CDR3 loop reads CSVANHNEQFF. CDR3 in DNA: TGCAGCGTTGCAAACCACAATGAGCAGTTCTTC.

For this clone: Additional DNA sequences in this sample encode the identical CDR3. V is TRBV5-1 and J is TRBJ2-3, with TRBD2 matching over 7 bases. The V gene's germline CDR1 is SGHRS and CDR2 YFSETQ. The CDR3 runs 15 residues. The V and J ends lost 5 bases and 3 bases, in that order; junction bases with no gene match: 9. The CDR3: CASSPTSRSTDTQYF. CDR3 DNA: TGCGCCAGCAGTCCGACTAGCCGGTCGACAGATACGCAGTATTTT.

The rearrangement uses TRBV25-1 and TRBJ2-3; TRBD1 matches at 9 bases. The CDR3 runs 15 residues. With V trimmed by 3 bases and J by 6 bases, 7 bases remained unmatched. Germline-derived CDR1 and CDR2 are MGHDK and SYGVNS. The CDR3: CASSDTGGLGDTQYF. As DNA, the CDR3 is TGTGCCAGCAGTGACACAGGGGGCCTAGGTGATACGCAGTATTTT.

This chain joins TRBV12-2 and TRBJ2-7; TRBD2 reflects the table's D call only, with no check against the DNA. TRBV12-2 counts as a pseudogene. This CDR3 region has 18 residues. CDR3 protein: CASRVQGLGLAGVSEQYF. CDR3 nucleotides: TGTGCAAGTCGCGTACAAGGACTGGGACTAGCGGGAGTCTCAGAGCAGTACTTC.

Regarding this clone: A far larger clone is a single base away, which makes a read error likely. Different DNA sequences within this sample yield the same CDR3. The chain joins TRBV9 to TRBJ1-1, with 9 bases aligning to TRBD1. Germline-derived CDR1 and CDR2 are SGDLS and YYNGEE. CDR3 length: 15 amino acids. The CDR3 coding sequence is TGTGCTAGCATCATACAGGGGGCTGTGAACACTGAAGCTTTCTTT. It encodes CASIIQGAVNTEAFF.

As to this clone: Since a much larger clone is just one base distant, this may be a read error. The CDR3 coding sequence is TGTGCCAGCAGTGGACGGTTATTACAGAACACTGAAGCTTTCTTT. Translated, it gives CASSGRLLQNTEAFF. The V call is TRBV2, the J call TRBJ1-1, with unresolved D. This CDR3 is 15 amino acids long. The germline V gene has CDR1 SNHLY and CDR2 FYNNEI. Trimming took 4 bases from V and 1 from J, leaving 13 bases between them.

This clone was counted only a few times. This chain connects TRBV7-2 to TRBJ2-5; D is possibly TRBD1 or TRBD2 (5 bases each). Per germline, CDR1 SGHTA and CDR2 FQGNSA. The CDR3 length is 16 residues. V shed 5 bases and J shed 6 bases, with 22 bases lying between them. CDR3 sequence reads: CASSREVGTTIKTQYF. The CDR3 DNA reads TGTGCCAGCAGCAGAGAGGTGGGGACCACAATAAAGACCCAGTACTTC.

The chain combines TRBV7-2 with TRBJ1-5; 7 bases map to TRBD1. This CDR3 region has 13 residues. The ends lost 5 bases at V and 7 bases at J; junction bases unmatched: 5. CDR1 and CDR2 from the germline V gene are SGHTA and FQGNSA. The CDR3 sequence is CASSQGGGQPQHF. The DNA for the CDR3 is TGTGCCAGCAGCCAGGGGGGGGGCCAGCCCCAGCATTTT.

J is TRBJ2-2 and V is TRBV30; 8 nucleotides agree with TRBD2. Per germline, CDR1 GTSNPN and CDR2 SVGIG (reference sequence). J lost 9 bases, V lost 3 bases, and 6 bases had no gene match. The CDR3 has 13 amino acids. The CDR3 sequence is CAWSPGLDRELFF. CDR3 coding DNA: TGTGCCTGGAGCCCGGGACTAGATAGGGAGCTGTTTTTT. Filled out from reference TRBV30 and TRBJ2-2, the complete variable domain reads SQTIHQWPATLVQPVGSPLSLECTVEGTSNPNLYWYRQAAGRGLQLLFYSVGIGQISSEVPQNLSASRPQDRQFILSSKKLLLSDSGFYLCAWSPGLDRELFFGEGSRLTVL.

The chain joins TRBV7-6 to TRBJ2-2; unclear D gene. Germline V gene data show CDR1 as SGHVS and CDR2 as FNYEAQ. This CDR3 is built from 14 residues. Trimming pared 4 bases from V and 4 bases from J, leaving 10 bases between. The CDR3 nucleotides read TGTGCCAGCAGCTCGCCACCGGGCACCGGGGAGCTGTTTTTT. Amino acids: CASSSPPGTGELFF.

A remark on this clone: This sequence may be a read error, since a much larger clone differs from it by one base. The genes are TRBV7-9 and TRBJ1-6; TRBD1 might be the D (6 bases). This CDR3 contains 15 residues. Trimming took off 2 bases at V and 4 bases at J, with 9 bases between the two ends. Germline CDR1 is SEHNR and CDR2 is FQNEAQ (reference sequence). The CDR3 DNA follows: TGTGCCAGCAGCTTACTGGGGGCGTATAATTCACCCCTCCACTTT. Translation: CASSLLGAYNSPLHF.

Written as DNA, the CDR3 is TGTGCCAGCAGCGCGAATAGCTTAGCGGGACCCGTTGGCAATGAGCAGTTCTTC. Encoded protein: CASSANSLAGPVGNEQFF. This chain links TRBV9 with TRBJ2-1; TRBD2 matches at 8 bases. CDR1 is SGDLS, CDR2 YYNGEE, per germline. The CDR3 sequence is 18 residues long. Trimming cost V 3 bases and J 6 bases; bases outside gene matches: 17.

In this sample, this clone turned up once. The rearrangement joins TRBV29-1 to TRBJ2-5, with TRBD1 as a possible D gene (7 bases). The CDR3 is 13 amino acids. V was clipped by 4 bases and J by 5 bases, with 14 bases between them. Germline-derived CDR1 and CDR2 are SQVTM and ANQGSEA. As DNA, the CDR3 is TGCAGCGTTGGACAGGGAGGTTCGGAGACCCAGTACTTC. Amino acid sequence: CSVGQGGSETQYF.

The V call is TRBV6-1, the J call TRBJ2-7; D may be TRBD1 (5 bases). Looked up from germline, CDR1 is MNHNS and CDR2 is SASEGT. The CDR3 covers 17 residues. V lost 1 base and J 4 bases, leaving 20 bases between the germline ends. DNA of the CDR3: TGTGCCAGCAGTGAAGTGGTGGGGCTAGATAGTCGGTACGAGCAGTACTTC. Amino acids: CASSEVVGLDSRYEQYF.

This clone was observed at least ten times. The sample carries other DNA sequences with the same CDR3. This chain uses TRBV30 with TRBJ1-2, with TRBD1 identical over 10 bases. Per the germline V gene, CDR1 is GTSNPN and CDR2 is SVGIG (reference sequence). The J segment lost 4 bases and the V segment lost 6 bases, leaving 8 bases of the junction unmatched. The CDR3 consists of 14 residues. The CDR3 region is CACRQGAPFYGYTF. The CDR3 DNA is TGTGCCTGTAGACAGGGGGCCCCCTTCTATGGCTACACCTTC.

The gene calls are TRBV5-6 and TRBJ2-2; 14 bases align to TRBD2. The CDR3 totals 19 residues. Per the germline V gene, CDR1 is SGHDT and CDR2 is YYEEEE. J was trimmed by 3 bases and V by 2 bases; bases with no gene match: 9. The CDR3 sequence is CASSFKTSGRVTDTGELFF. DNA for the CDR3: TGTGCCAGCAGCTTCAAGACTAGCGGGAGGGTAACCGACACCGGGGAGCTGTTTTTT.

This rearrangement joins TRBV4-2 to TRBJ2-3, with 9 bases aligning to TRBD2. This CDR3 is 17 amino acids long. CDR1 and CDR2 from the germline V gene are LGHNA and YNFKEQ. After removal of 1 base from V and 4 bases from J, the junction contained 9 bases not matched to a gene. Here the CDR3 reads CASSQVGAGGGPDTQYF. DNA of the CDR3: TGTGCCAGCAGCCAAGTGGGGGCGGGAGGGGGCCCAGATACGCAGTATTTT.

The chain combines TRBV7-9 with TRBJ2-2; a weak D match, TRBD2 (6 bases). The CDR3 spans 17 residues. Trimming left V 6 bases short and J 7 bases short, with 24 bases between. The germline CDR1 and CDR2 sequences are SEHNR and FQNEAQ (reference sequence). CDR3 sequence (DNA): TGTGCCAGCAGTCTGACCGCGATGGTTTGGGGGGTCGGGGAGCTGTTTTTT. Amino acids: CASSLTAMVWGVGELFF.

Worth noting for this clone: This sample includes further DNA sequences coding for the same CDR3. This sequence joins TRBV28 and TRBJ2-1, with D uncertain. The CDR3 spans 12 residues. Per germline, CDR1 MDHEN and CDR2 SYDVKM. Trimming took off 6 bases at V and 1 base at J, with 4 bases between the two ends. CDR3 coding DNA: TGTGCCAGCAGCGGATCCTACAATGAGCAGTTCTTC. Its translation is CASSGSYNEQFF.

The chain combines TRBV25-1 with TRBJ1-1; TRBD1 is a possible D gene (5 bases). CDR1 and CDR2 (germline): MGHDK, SYGVNS. The CDR3 loop spans 14 amino acids. Trimming cost V 8 bases and J 4 bases, with 17 bases left between them. CDR3 DNA: TGTGCCAGCCGGGACTGGGCAGGCGCCACTGAAGCTTTCTTT. Its translation is CASRDWAGATEAFF.

A note on this clone: Just one base apart from a much larger clone, this may be a read error. The sample carries other DNA sequences with the same CDR3. V and J are TRBV18 and TRBJ2-1, with 8 nucleotides matching TRBD2. The J segment lost 7 bases and the V segment lost 0 bases, leaving 8 bases of the junction unmatched. CDR3 length: 16 residues. Germline lookup yields CDR1 KGHSH and CDR2 LQKENI. The CDR3 DNA reads TGTGCCAGCTCACCACCATCTGGATTAGCGGGAAATGAGCAGTTCTTC. This encodes CASSPPSGLAGNEQFF.